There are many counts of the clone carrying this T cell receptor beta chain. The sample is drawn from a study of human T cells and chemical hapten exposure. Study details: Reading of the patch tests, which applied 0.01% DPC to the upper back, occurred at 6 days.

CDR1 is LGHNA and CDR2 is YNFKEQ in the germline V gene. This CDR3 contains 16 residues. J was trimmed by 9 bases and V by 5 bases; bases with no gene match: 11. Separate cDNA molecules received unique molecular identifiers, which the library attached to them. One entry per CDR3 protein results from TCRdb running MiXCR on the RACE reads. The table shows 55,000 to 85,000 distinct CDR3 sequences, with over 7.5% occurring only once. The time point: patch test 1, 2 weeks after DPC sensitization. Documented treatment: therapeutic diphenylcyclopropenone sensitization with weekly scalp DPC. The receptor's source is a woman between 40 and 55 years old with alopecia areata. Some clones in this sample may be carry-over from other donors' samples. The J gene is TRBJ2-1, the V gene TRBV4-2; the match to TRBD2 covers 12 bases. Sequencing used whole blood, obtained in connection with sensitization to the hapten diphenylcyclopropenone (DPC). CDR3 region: CASSSLAGGPRIEQFF. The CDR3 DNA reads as TGTGCCAGCAGCTCTCTAGCGGGGGGGCCGAGGATTGAGCAGTTCTTC.